These T cell receptor beta chains were read from a single sample in a study of T cells in tuberculosis. Data came from immunoSEQ multiplex PCR; TCRdb stores just in-frame clones and leaves some out. The data hold about 9,200 clones, with over 90% observed a single time. Specimen: PBMCs. Receptors originate from an adult with tuberculosis. Both conserved end residues are trimmed from each CDR3.

TRBV5-1	TRBJ2-7	ASSLGASANSYEQY
TRBV7-2	TRBJ1-3	ASSLTGGSGNTIY
TRBV7-6	TRBJ2-7	ASSVDRGGYYEQY
TRBV27	TRBJ2-1	ASSLSRTSGISSYNEQF
TRBV5-1	TRBJ2-2	ASSFRGQGFANTGELF
TRBV6-5	TRBJ2-7	ASSPSRLDSYEQY
TRBV6-1	TRBJ2-1	ASSAGTGEIGEQF
TRBV5-1	TRBJ2-1	ASSWGDSGRGNEQF
TRBV5-1	TRBJ1-3	ASRPGGLSGNTIY
TRBV5-1	TRBJ2-5	ASTLGTSVETQY
TRBV6-5	TRBJ1-1	ASSPHSGGTEAF
TRBV11-1	TRBJ1-1	ASSQNAREMNTEAF